This T cell receptor (beta chain) is drawn from a study of T-cell reconstitution after alpha-beta-depleted transplantation in children. Findings and limits, study-wide: Where some patients showed high TCRbeta diversity at day 60, it came from recipient T cells and thymic progenitors that had survived. Hyperexpanded clones declined; after one year, newly produced T cells mostly supplied diversity. Several hundred expanded graft clones reportedly supplied alpha-beta T cells about two months after transplant.

The germline CDR1 and CDR2 sequences are MDHEN and SYDVKM. The ends lost 7 bases at V and 8 bases at J; junction bases unmatched: 7. The CDR3 runs to 13 residues. TCRbeta library preparation incorporated unique molecular identifiers. MiXCR was run by TCRdb on the PCR reads, yielding one entry per CDR3 protein. This table has 500,000 to 600,000 distinct CDR3 sequences, 25% to 30% appearing once. As for this clonotype: No antigen is known for it.

Source: PBMCs, taken before TCRalphabeta/CD19-depleted stem cell transplant. This TCR came from a boy under two years old with Wiskott-Aldrich syndrome, due to receive a stem cell transplant. The rearrangement links TRBV28 to TRBJ1-5; TRBD1 matches at 8 bases. CDR3 bases: TGTGCCAGCACCGCGACAGGGGAGAAGCCCCAGCATTTT. Amino acids: CASTATGEKPQHF.